Here is one TCR beta chain with its context. These data originate in a study of early T cells in non-severe SARS-CoV-2 infection. TCRdb reprocessed the 5' RACE reads via MiXCR and lists one record per CDR3 protein. The sample includes 100,000 or so distinct CDR3 sequences, over 10% of them seen just once. Germline assignment: CDR1 SNHLY and CDR2 FYNNEI. V lost 1 base, J lost 6 bases, and 7 bases lay in between. The CDR3 runs 12 residues. Sequencing was carried out using whole blood. This receptor was taken from an adult who was a healthcare worker with PCR-confirmed SARS-CoV-2 infection or an uninfected control (not recorded which). The V gene is TRBV2, the J gene TRBJ2-7; D uncertain. CDR3 sequence reads: CASSEGPPEQYF. In nucleotides, the CDR3 is TGTGCCAGCAGTGAAGGACCTCCCGAGCAGTACTTC.